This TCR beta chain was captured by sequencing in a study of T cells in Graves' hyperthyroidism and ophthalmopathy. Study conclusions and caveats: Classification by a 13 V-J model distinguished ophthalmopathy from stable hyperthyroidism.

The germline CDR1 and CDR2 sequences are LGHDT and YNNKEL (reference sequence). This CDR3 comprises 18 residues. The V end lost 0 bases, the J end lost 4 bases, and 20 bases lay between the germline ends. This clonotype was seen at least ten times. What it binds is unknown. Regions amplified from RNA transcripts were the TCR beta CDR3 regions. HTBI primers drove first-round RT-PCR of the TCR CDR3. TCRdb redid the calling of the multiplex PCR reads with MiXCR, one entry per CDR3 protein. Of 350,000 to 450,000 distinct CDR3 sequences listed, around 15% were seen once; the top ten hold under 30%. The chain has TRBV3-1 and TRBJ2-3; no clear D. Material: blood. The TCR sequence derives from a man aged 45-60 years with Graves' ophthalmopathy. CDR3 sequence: CASSQDEIARRDSDTQYF. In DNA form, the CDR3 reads TGTGCCAGCAGCCAAGATGAGATAGCTCGGCGAGATTCAGATACGCAGTATTTT.